What follows are 6 T cell receptor beta chains derived from one specimen sequenced in a study of beta chain features in type 1 diabetes. Expressed TCRB transcripts were sequenced because the entire RNA isolate underwent reverse transcription. The method was immunoSEQ multiplex PCR; TCRdb's version includes in-frame clones alone and lacks a portion of them. The sample gives under 500,000 clones, approximately 30% of which show up once; about 0.065% is in the top ten. The specimen sequenced was naive CD4+ T cells from blood. The receptors originated from a man between 18 and 29 years old in good health.

This chain connects TRBV30 to TRBJ2-7; D not certain. The CDR3 loop spans 12 amino acids. Germline V lookup: CDR1 GTSNPN, CDR2 SVGIG (reference sequence). V lost 3 bases and J lost 5, with 11 bases in between. CDR3 in amino acids: CAWSYEVHEQYF. The CDR3 DNA reads TGTGCCTGGAGCTACGAGGTCCACGAGCAGTACTTC.

This clone was observed a few times. The CDR3 is CSVESSLIGTQYF. DNA of the CDR3: TGCAGCGTTGAGAGTTCGCTTATCGGGACCCAGTACTTC. This chain uses TRBV29-1 with TRBJ2-5, with no clear D. The V end lost 3 bases, the J end lost 7 bases, and 15 bases lay between the germline ends. Germline V gene lookup returns CDR1 SQVTM and CDR2 ANQGSEA. There are 13 residues in the CDR3. Complete variable domain (other parts from reference TRBV29-1 and TRBJ2-5): SAVISQKPSRDICQRGTSLTIQCQVDSQVTMMFWYRQQPGQSLTLIATANQGSEATYESGFVIDKFPISRPNLTFSTLTVSNMSPEDSSIYLCSVESSLIGTQYFGPGTRLLVL.

This clone was counted between two and nine times. Other DNA sequences within the sample encode an identical CDR3. CDR3 DNA sequence: TGTGCCAGCAGCGTAGGAGGGTCAGATACGCAGTATTTT. This translates into CASSVGGSDTQYF. The chain uses TRBV9 and TRBJ2-3; TRBD2 might be the D (5 bases). This CDR3 is 13 amino acids long. The V and J ends lost 0 bases and 4 bases respectively, with 6 bases between them. The germline V gene encodes CDR1 SGDLS and CDR2 YYNGEE.

J is TRBJ2-1 and V is TRBV6-6; D may correspond to TRBD1 or TRBD2 (5 bases each). This CDR3 spans 15 amino acids. The germline V gene encodes CDR1 MNHNY and CDR2 SVGAGI (reference sequence). Trimming shortened V by 7 bases and J by 5 bases, and 18 bases separated the two germline ends. CDR3 in amino acids: CASTVAGGSHNEQFF. DNA of the CDR3: TGTGCCAGCACCGTAGCTGGGGGTTCTCACAATGAGCAGTTCTTC.

This clone has a single count. The chain joins TRBV5-6 to TRBJ1-3, with 8 bases that match TRBD1. The CDR3 consists of 16 residues. The germline CDR1 and CDR2 sequences are SGHDT and YYEEEE. After removal of 5 bases from V and 4 bases from J, the junction contained 11 bases not matched to a gene. In DNA form, the CDR3 reads TGTGCCAGCAGTCACAACGGACAGGGCGTCGGAAACACCATATATTTT. Translation: CASSHNGQGVGNTIYF.

This clone has more than one count but fewer than ten. V is TRBV7-2 and J is TRBJ2-7; no clear D. The CDR3 has 13 amino acids. Germline values: CDR1 SGHTA, CDR2 FQGNSA. Trimming stripped 0 bases from V and 7 bases from J, with 10 bases between. CDR3 coding DNA: TGTGCCAGCAGCTTAGCCGGGTCTGGGGAGCAGTACTTC. It codes for CASSLAGSGEQYF. The entire variable domain, with the rest obtained from reference TRBV7-2 and TRBJ2-7, is as follows: GAGVSQSPSNKVTEKGKDVELRCDPISGHTALYWYRQSLGQGLEFLIYFQGNSAPDKSGLPSDRFSAERTGGSVSTLTIQRTQQEDSAVYLCASSLAGSGEQYFGPGTRLTVT.